Listed below are T cell receptor beta chains from one sample, sequenced in a study of response to subunit inactivated influenza vaccine. TCRdb called the RT-PCR reads again in MiXCR, with one record for every CDR3 protein. The table has about 580,000 distinct CDR3 sequences, 12% to 15% seen once. Sequenced here: PBMCs from blood, sampled roughly 12 days after vaccination. The origin of the receptors is a man aged 50-60 years who received an inactivated influenza vaccine. Both conserved end residues are part of each CDR3. A D gene is named only where the DNA matches it firmly. Only some rows state a clone size, as once, few, many or a class for expanded clones.

-	TRBV29-1	TRBJ2-7	-	CSVDAGPSSYEQYF	TGCAGCGTTGACGCAGGGCCATCCTCCTACGAGCAGTACTTC
-	TRBV10-3	TRBJ2-6	-	CAISEGGRASGANVLTF	TGTGCCATCAGTGAAGGGGGGCGCGCCTCCGGGGCCAACGTCCTGACTTTC
many	TRBV5-1	TRBJ1-1	-	CASSLGYEGTEAFF	TGCGCCAGCAGCTTGGGTTACGAAGGGACTGAAGCTTTCTTT
-	TRBV6-5	TRBJ2-1	-	CASSYPRLGDYNEQFF	TGTGCCAGCAGTTACCCCAGACTAGGGGACTACAATGAGCAGTTCTTC
-	TRBV15	TRBJ1-2	-	CATSRDRVNYGYTF	TGTGCCACCAGCAGAGACAGGGTAAACTATGGCTACACCTTC
-	TRBV20-1	TRBJ2-1	-	CSARAGTSYNEQFF	TGCAGTGCCAGAGCCGGGACTTCTTACAATGAGCAGTTCTTC
-	TRBV11-1	TRBJ2-5	TRBD1	CASSMMTGGGETQYF	TGTGCCAGCAGCATGATGACAGGGGGAGGAGAGACCCAGTACTTC
-	TRBV9	TRBJ1-2	TRBD1	CASSDPGQGNGYTF	TGTGCCAGCAGCGATCCCGGACAGGGGAATGGCTACACCTTC
-	TRBV6-2/TRBV6-3	TRBJ2-1	TRBD2	CASGLAGRNEQFF	TGTGCCAGCGGGCTAGCGGGGCGCAATGAGCAGTTCTTC
-	TRBV2	TRBJ1-5	TRBD1	CASSERDRGNQPQHF	TGTGCCAGCAGTGAAAGGGACAGGGGAAATCAGCCCCAGCATTTT
-	TRBV6-6	TRBJ2-7	TRBD1	CAIWGQGYEQYF	TGTGCCATCTGGGGACAGGGTTACGAGCAGTACTTC
-	TRBV6-2/TRBV6-3	TRBJ2-3	-	CASTGRRTDTQYF	TGTGCCAGCACCGGGAGACGGACAGATACGCAGTATTTT
-	TRBV7-2	TRBJ2-5	-	CASSPRLTQETQYF	TGTGCCAGCAGCCCTCGACTAACTCAAGAGACCCAGTACTTC
-	TRBV20-1	TRBJ2-7	-	CSARYGGASTYEQYF	TGCAGTGCTAGATATGGGGGCGCCTCCACCTACGAGCAGTACTTC
few	TRBV18	TRBJ2-2	TRBD1	CASSPGTGVSGELFF	TGTGCCAGCTCACCGGGGACAGGCGTTTCCGGGGAGCTGTTTTTT
-	TRBV15	TRBJ2-4	-	CATSRDWAPGDTKNIQYF	TGTGCCACCAGCAGAGATTGGGCCCCCGGGGATACCAAAAACATTCAGTACTTC
-	TRBV7-2	TRBJ2-5	TRBD1	CASSSDRGHETQYF	TGTGCCAGCAGCTCGGACAGGGGGCATGAGACCCAGTACTTC
-	TRBV20-1	TRBJ2-1	-	CSARGPVTRYNEQFF	TGCAGTGCTAGAGGGCCAGTTACTAGGTACAATGAGCAGTTCTTC
-	TRBV20-1	TRBJ1-4	-	CSARNPGGGLEKLFF	TGCAGTGCTAGAAACCCGGGAGGGGGTTTGGAAAAACTGTTTTTT
many	TRBV5-1	TRBJ2-7	TRBD1	CASSFFRDSYEQYF	TGCGCCAGCAGCTTTTTCCGGGACAGCTACGAGCAGTACTTC
-	TRBV27	TRBJ2-1	-	CASSLETGRTYNEQFF	TGTGCCAGCAGTTTAGAAACAGGGAGAACCTACAATGAGCAGTTCTTC
-	TRBV6-5	TRBJ2-5	-	CASSYSGASSWETQYF	TGTGCCAGCAGTTACTCGGGGGCCAGCTCGTGGGAGACCCAGTACTTC
-	TRBV20-1	TRBJ1-1	TRBD1	CRGQGGMRAFF	TGCAGGGGACAGGGGGGAATGAGAGCTTTCTTT
-	TRBV10-3	TRBJ2-3	TRBD1	CASRDRGVLDTQYF	TGTGCCTCCCGGGACAGGGGAGTTTTGGATACGCAGTATTTT
-	TRBV4-3	TRBJ1-2	TRBD1	CASSQDHRGTGYTF	TGCGCCAGCAGCCAAGACCACAGGGGAACGGGCTACACCTTC
-	TRBV3-1	TRBJ2-5	-	CASSQWVMRETQYF	TGTGCCAGCAGCCAATGGGTAATGAGGGAGACCCAGTACTTC